This T cell receptor beta chain was captured in a study of cytotoxic CD8 clonotypes in ibrutinib-treated CLL. Here immunoSEQ multiplex PCR was the method, and the copy in TCRdb shows in-frame clones only, minus some. Of roughly 220,000 clones listed, about 75% are singletons. On this clone: Other nucleotide sequences from this sample produce the same CDR3.

From germline, CDR1 is SEHNR and CDR2 FQNEAQ (reference sequence). Germline trimming cut 5 bases from V and 1 base from J; bases unmatched to any gene: 4. This CDR3 region has 14 residues. J is TRBJ1-1 and V is TRBV7-9, with 7 bases matching TRBD1. This specimen consisted of PBMCs, obtained after 12 months of ibrutinib treatment. The receptor comes from a human donor with chronic lymphocytic leukemia. CDR3 coding DNA: TGTGCCAGCAGCCCCCGACAGGGGAACACTGAAGCTTTCTTT. This sequence encodes CASSPRQGNTEAFF.